This TCR beta chain was documented in a study of immune evolution from preneoplasia to lung adenocarcinoma. This CDR3 comprises 13 residues. Between the trimmed V and J ends, which lost 8 bases and 5 bases, there was a span of 13 bases. Germline CDR1 reads KGHSH; CDR2 reads LQKENI. The repertoire was sequenced with immunoSEQ multiplex PCR; TCRdb's copy has only in-frame clones and lacks some. The sample contains about 8,300 clones, 70% to 85% of which appear only once. This clonotype originated in a person aged 50-75 years with lung adenocarcinoma. Source material: FFPE invasive lung adenocarcinoma tissue. This chain connects TRBV18 to TRBJ1-5; D is possibly TRBD1 (5 bases). For the CDR3, the DNA is TGTGCCAGCAAAGGGACGGCCGATCAGCCCCAGCATTTT. Encoded protein: CASKGTADQPQHF.